The T cell receptor (beta chain) described here comes from a study of neurological immune-mediated disorders. The cDNA was generated through 5'RACE incorporating 10-nucleotide random UMIs. Via MiXCR, TCRdb re-called the 5' RACE reads, giving one row per CDR3 protein. The sample carries approximately 26,000 distinct CDR3 sequences, about 3.1% recorded once. This CDR3 region has 15 residues. The V and J ends lost 3 bases and 7 bases, in that order; junction bases with no gene match: 7. From germline, CDR1 is SGHRS and CDR2 YFSETQ. This clonotype has ten or more counts. The TCR was taken from a woman aged 30 to 39 with multiple sclerosis. This sequence joins TRBV5-1 and TRBJ2-1, with 10 bases that match TRBD2. The sequenced sample was PBMCs. The CDR3, as DNA: TGCGCCAGCAGCTCCGTAGCGGGAGGAGGAAATGAGCAGTTCTTC. Encoded protein: CASSSVAGGGNEQFF. Full variable domain (missing parts from reference TRBV5-1 and TRBJ2-1): KAGVTQTPRYLIKTRGQQVTLSCSPISGHRSVSWYQQTPGQGLQFLFEYFSETQRNKGNFPGRFSGRQFSNSRSEMNVSTLELGDSALYLCASSSVAGGGNEQFFGPGTRLTVL.